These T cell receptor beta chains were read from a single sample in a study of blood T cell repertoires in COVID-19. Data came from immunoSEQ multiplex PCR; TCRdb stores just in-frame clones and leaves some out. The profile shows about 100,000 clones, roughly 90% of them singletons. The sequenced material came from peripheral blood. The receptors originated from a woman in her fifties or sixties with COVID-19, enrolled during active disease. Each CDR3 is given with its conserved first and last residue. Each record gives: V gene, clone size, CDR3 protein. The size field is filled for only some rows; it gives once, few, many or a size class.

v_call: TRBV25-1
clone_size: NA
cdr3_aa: CASSGSGGEDYGYTF

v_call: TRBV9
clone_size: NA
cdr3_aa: CASSVLDGISYNEQFF

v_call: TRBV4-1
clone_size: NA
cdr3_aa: CASSQAGSGVDYGYTF

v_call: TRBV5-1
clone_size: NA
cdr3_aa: CASSLLPGVDTQYF

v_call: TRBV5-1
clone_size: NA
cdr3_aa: CASSWSLAGGRGTDTQYF

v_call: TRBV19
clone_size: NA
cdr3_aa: CASSTGGPQRGYTF

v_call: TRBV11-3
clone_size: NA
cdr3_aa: CASSLAGGDRAYSNQPQHF

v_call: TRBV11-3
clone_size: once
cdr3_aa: CASSLRSYGYTF

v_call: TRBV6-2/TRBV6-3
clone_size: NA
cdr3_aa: CASSWDWNQPQHF

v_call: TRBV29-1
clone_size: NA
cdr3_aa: CSVAGAGETQYF

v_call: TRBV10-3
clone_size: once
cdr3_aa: CAISDPAVGGPEAFF

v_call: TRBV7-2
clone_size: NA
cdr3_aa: CASSWTSGGNEQFF

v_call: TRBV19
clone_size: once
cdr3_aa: CASSRRRTTNTGELFF

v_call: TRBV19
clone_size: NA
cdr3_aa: CASTPPLLNEQFF

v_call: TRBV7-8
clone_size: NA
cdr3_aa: CASVKGQGASYNEQFF

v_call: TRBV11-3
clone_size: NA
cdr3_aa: CASSSRRGQGSYEQYF

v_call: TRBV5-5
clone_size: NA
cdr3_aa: CASSLRPTGSGNTIYF

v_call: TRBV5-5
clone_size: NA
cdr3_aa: CASSLGGAATGGSGYTF

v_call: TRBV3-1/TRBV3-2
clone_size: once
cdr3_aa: CASSQGVGGGFQETQYF

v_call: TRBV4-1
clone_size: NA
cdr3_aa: CASSLTGSEAFF

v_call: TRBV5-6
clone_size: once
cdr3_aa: CASSSGTDNQPQHF

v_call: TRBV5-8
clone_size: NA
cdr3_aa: CASRYLTGTLAKNIQYF

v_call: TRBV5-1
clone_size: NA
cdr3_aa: CASSPYPGARNEKLFF

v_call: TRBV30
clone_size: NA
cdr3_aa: CAWAPGQGNQPQHF

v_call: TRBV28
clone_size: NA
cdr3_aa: CATADRASEQYF

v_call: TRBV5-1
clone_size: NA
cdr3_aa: CASREGLSSGANVLTF

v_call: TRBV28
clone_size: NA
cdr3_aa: CARLQGKTEAFF

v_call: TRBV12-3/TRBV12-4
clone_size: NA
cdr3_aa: CASSFRGYEQYF

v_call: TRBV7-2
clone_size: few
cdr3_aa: CASSLQRGGRETQYF

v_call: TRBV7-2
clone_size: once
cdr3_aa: CASSLRAQFNTEAFF

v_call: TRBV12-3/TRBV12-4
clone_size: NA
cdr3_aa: CASTQGLGTEAFF

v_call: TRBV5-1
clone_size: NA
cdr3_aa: CASSRTGLQPQHF

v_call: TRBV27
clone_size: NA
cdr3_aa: CASSRPGVNWDGYTF

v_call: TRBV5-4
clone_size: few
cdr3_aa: CASRGVGELFF

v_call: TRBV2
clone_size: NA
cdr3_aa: CASSESAGGPNEQFF